Sequencing of this T cell receptor (beta chain) was carried out in a study of T cell repertoires in cytomegalovirus infection. Overall study context: Signatures in public TCR beta sequences pointed to both CMV infection and matching HLA type.

TCRdb re-derived calls from the reads in MiXCR, one entry per CDR3 protein. Altogether about 360,000 distinct CDR3 sequences are present, roughly 18% being singletons, with the ten largest covering 7.5% to 9%. This clonotype was counted ten times or more. The CDR3 runs 18 residues. V gave up 2 bases and J gave up 0 bases, with 17 bases separating them. Germline loops: CDR1 SGHTA, CDR2 FQGNSA. The material sequenced was PBMCs. The TCR sequence derives from a human donor in good health (CMV status not recorded). Some clones in this sample may be carry-over from other donors' samples. The chain employs TRBV7-2 and TRBJ1-3; TRBD1 might be the D (5 bases). The CDR3 coding sequence is TGTGCCAGCAGCTTAACAACGGGACGACCAAGCTCTGGAAACACCATATATTTT. Translation: CASSLTTGRPSSGNTIYF.